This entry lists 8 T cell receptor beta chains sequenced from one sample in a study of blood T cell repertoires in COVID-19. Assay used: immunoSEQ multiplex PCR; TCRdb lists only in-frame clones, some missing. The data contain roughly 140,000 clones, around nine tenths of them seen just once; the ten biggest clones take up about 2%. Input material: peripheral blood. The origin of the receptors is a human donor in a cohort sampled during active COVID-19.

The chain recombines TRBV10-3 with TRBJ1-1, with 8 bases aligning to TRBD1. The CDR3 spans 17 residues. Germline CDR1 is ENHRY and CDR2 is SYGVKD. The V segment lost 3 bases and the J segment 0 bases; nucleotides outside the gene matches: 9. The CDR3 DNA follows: TGTGCCATCAGTGAAACGGCAGGGGGCCGCGTGAACACTGAAGCTTTCTTT. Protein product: CAISETAGGRVNTEAFF.

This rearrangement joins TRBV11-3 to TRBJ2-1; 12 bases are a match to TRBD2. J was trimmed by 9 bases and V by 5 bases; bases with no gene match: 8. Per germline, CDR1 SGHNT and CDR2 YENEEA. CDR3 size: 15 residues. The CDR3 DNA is TGTGCCAGCAGCCTAGCGGGGGGGCGGTTCGGTGAGCAGTTCTTC. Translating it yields CASSLAGGRFGEQFF.

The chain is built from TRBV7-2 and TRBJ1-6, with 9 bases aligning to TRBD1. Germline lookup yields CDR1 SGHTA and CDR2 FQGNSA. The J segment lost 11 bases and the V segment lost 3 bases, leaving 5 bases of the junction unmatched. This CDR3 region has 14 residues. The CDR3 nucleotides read TGTGCCAGCAGCTTGGCCCGACAGGGGGCACCCCTCCACTTT. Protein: CASSLARQGAPLHF.

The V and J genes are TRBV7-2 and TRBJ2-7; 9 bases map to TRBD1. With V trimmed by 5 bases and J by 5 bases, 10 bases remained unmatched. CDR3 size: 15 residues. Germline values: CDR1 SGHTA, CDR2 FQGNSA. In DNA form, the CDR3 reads TGTGCCAGCAGCCACTCGGACCGGACAGGGGACGAGCAGTACTTC. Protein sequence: CASSHSDRTGDEQYF. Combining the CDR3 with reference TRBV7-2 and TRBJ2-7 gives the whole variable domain GAGVSQSPSNKVTEKGKDVELRCDPISGHTALYWYRQSLGQGLEFLIYFQGNSAPDKSGLPSDRFSAERTGGSVSTLTIQRTQQEDSAVYLCASSHSDRTGDEQYFGPGTRLTVT.

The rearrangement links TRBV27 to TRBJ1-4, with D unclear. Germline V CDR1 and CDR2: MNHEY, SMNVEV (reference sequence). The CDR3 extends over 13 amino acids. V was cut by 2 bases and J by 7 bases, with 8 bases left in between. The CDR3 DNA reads TGTGCCAGCAGTTTACTGGGCTCTGAAAAACTGTTTTTT. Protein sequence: CASSLLGSEKLFF. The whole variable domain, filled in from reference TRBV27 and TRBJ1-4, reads EAQVTQNPRYLITVTGKKLTVTCSQNMNHEYMSWYRQDPGLGLRQIYYSMNVEVTDKGDVPEGYKVSRKEKRNFPLILESPSPNQTSLYFCASSLLGSEKLFFGSGTQLSVL.

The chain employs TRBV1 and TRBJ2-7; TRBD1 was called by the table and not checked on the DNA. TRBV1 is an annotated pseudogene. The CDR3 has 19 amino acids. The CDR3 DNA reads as TGCACCAGCAGCCAAGGACCGGGACAGCTATATACCCGCTCCTACGAGCAGTACTTC. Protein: CTSSQGPGQLYTRSYEQYF.

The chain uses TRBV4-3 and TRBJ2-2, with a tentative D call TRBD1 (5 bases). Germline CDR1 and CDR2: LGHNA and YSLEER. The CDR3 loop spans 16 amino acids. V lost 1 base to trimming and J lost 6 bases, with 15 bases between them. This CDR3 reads CASSQVIPGLAGELFF. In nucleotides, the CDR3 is TGCGCCAGCAGCCAAGTGATTCCAGGGTTGGCCGGGGAGCTGTTTTTT.

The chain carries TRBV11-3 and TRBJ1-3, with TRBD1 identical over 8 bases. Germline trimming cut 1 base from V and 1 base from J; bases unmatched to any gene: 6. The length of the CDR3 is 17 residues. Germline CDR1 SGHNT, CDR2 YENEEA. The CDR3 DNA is TGTGCCAGCAGCTTAGCCTCGACAGGGGCATCTGGAAACACCATATATTTT. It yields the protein CASSLASTGASGNTIYF.